The subject of this entry is one T cell receptor (beta chain). Its antigen is still unknown. Clones were sequenced by immunoSEQ multiplex PCR, and TCRdb holds only the in-frame ones, with some missing. The sample lists around 14,000 clones, around 85% occurring once. Germline V gene sequence: CDR1 SEHNR, CDR2 FQNEAQ (reference sequence). The CDR3 runs to 17 residues. The junction had 9 bases not matched to a gene; V was cut back by 3 bases and J by 7 bases. The sample is drawn from a study of early stage breast cancer tumors. Turning to the study itself: About 70% of the 16 invasive tumors were ER+, PR+ and HER2-. Study findings and constraints: Chain pairing and CD4, CD8 or FOXP3 expression were not captured. Tumors had approximately 2.5-fold higher T cell density than normal breast.

The receptor's source is a person under 45 with breast cancer. The chain combines TRBV7-9 with TRBJ2-1; 13 positions match TRBD2. Sequencing input: normal breast tissue next to the tumor. CDR3 DNA: TGTGCCAGCAGCTTCCGTGGGGGACTAGCGGGACCAAATGAGCAGTTCTTC. Amino acid sequence: CASSFRGGLAGPNEQFF.